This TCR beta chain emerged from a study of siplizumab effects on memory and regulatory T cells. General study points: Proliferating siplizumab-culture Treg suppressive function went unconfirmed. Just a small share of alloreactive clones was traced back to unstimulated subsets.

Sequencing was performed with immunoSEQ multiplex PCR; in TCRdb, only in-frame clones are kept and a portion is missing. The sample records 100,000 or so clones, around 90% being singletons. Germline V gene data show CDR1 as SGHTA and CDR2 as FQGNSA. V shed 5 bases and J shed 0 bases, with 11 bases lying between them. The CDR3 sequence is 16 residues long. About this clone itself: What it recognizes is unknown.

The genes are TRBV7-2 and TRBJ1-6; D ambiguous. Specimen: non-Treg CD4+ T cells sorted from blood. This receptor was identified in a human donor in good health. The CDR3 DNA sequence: TGTGCCAGCAGCCTAGACTTTAGCTCCTATAATTCACCCCTCCACTTT. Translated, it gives CASSLDFSSYNSPLHF.